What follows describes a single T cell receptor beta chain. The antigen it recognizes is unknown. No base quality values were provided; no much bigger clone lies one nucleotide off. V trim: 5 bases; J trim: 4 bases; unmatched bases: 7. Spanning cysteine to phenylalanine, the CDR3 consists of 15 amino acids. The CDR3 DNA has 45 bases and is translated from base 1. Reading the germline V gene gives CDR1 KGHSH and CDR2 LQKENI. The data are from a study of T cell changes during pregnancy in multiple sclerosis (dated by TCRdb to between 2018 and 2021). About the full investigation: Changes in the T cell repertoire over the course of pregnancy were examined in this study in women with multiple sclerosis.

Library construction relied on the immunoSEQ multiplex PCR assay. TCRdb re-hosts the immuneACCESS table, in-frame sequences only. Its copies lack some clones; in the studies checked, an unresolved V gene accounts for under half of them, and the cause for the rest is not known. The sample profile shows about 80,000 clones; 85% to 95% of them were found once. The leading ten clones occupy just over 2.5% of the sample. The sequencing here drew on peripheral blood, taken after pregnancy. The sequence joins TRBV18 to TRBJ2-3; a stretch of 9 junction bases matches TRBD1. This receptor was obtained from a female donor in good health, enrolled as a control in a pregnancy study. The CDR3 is CASSTRDRAPDTQYF. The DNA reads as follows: TGTGCCAGCTCAACGAGGGACAGGGCGCCAGATACGCAGTATTTT.